A single sample gave rise to the 5 T cell receptor beta chains below, sequenced in a study of blood T cell repertoires in COVID-19. Profiling relied on immunoSEQ multiplex PCR, and the TCRdb table lists in-frame clones only, not all of them. The sample shows 300,000 to 400,000 clones, more than 70% of them seen only once. Sequencing was carried out using peripheral blood. The receptors stem from a woman aged 70 to 79 with COVID-19, enrolled during active disease.

The chain has TRBV13 and TRBJ1-2; 7 nucleotides agree with TRBD1. Germline values: CDR1 PRHDT, CDR2 FYEKMQ (reference sequence). After removal of 4 bases from V and 4 bases from J, the junction contained 3 bases not matched to a gene. The CDR3 runs to 13 residues. CDR3 DNA sequence: TGTGCCAGCAGCTCACAGGGGACCTATGGCTACACCTTC. It yields the protein CASSSQGTYGYTF.

This clone has only one observation. The chain joins TRBV11-2 to TRBJ2-5; a possible D gene is TRBD2 (6 bases). The V gene's germline CDR1 is SGHAT and CDR2 FQNNGV. The ends were cut back, 3 bases at V and 1 base at J, with 12 bases in the middle. The CDR3 is 15 residues long. In DNA form, the CDR3 reads TGTGCCAGCAGCTTTCGGGGGACCCCCCAAGAGACCCAGTACTTC. Protein sequence: CASSFRGTPQETQYF.

This chain connects TRBV7-2 to TRBJ1-2, with D perhaps TRBD1 (6 bases). The CDR3 has 14 residues. V was clipped by 3 bases and J by 4 bases, with 12 bases between them. Germline CDR1 is SGHTA and CDR2 is FQGNSA. The CDR3 bases are TGTGCCAGCAGCTTGCGGGGGCTGGTCTATGGCTACACCTTC. It encodes CASSLRGLVYGYTF.

CDR3 sequence (DNA): TGTGCCAGTACCCCGGGACAGGGACGCTACGAGCAGTACTTC. Translated, it gives CASTPGQGRYEQYF. The V gene is TRBV28, the J gene TRBJ2-7, with 9 bases identical to TRBD1. Germline assignment: CDR1 MDHEN and CDR2 SYDVKM. V lost 9 bases, J lost 3 bases, and 9 bases stayed unmatched. This CDR3 spans 14 amino acids.

The chain carries TRBV25-1 and TRBJ2-3; 7 nucleotides agree with TRBD2. V shed 3 bases and J 3 bases; nucleotides not matched to a gene: 3. The CDR3 consists of 14 residues. CDR1 is MGHDK, CDR2 SYGVNS, per germline. The CDR3 DNA follows: TGTGCCAGCAGTGATATGCGGGGGACAGATACGCAGTATTTT. Encoded protein: CASSDMRGTDTQYF.